A selection of T cell receptor beta chains follows, all from one sample in a study of regulatory T cells in long-lasting Graves disease. TCRdb reprocessed the multiplex PCR reads with MiXCR, giving one entry per CDR3 protein. The table records fewer than 450,000 distinct CDR3 sequences, roughly 20% of them present only once. The sequenced sample was peripheral blood mononuclear cells (PBMCs), obtained when the disease was refractory, from a patient treated with antithyroid drugs. These receptors originate from a female donor with Graves disease. Both conserved end residues are part of each CDR3. D genes are given only for firm matches. Where a row states a size, it is once, few, many or the class of an expanded clone; other rows omit it.

j_call d_call v_call clone_size cdr3_aa cdr3_nt
TRBJ1-1 TRBD1 TRBV11-2 few CASSRTGVNEAFF TGTGCCAGCAGCCGGACAGGGGTAAATGAAGCTTTCTTT
TRBJ2-7 - TRBV30 many CAWSSESYEQYF TGTGCCTGGAGCTCAGAGAGCTACGAGCAGTACTTC
TRBJ1-1 - TRBV7-9 many CASSFPESTEAFF TGTGCCAGCAGCTTCCCAGAATCCACTGAAGCTTTCTTT
TRBJ2-6 - TRBV6-1 many CASRTGTANVLTF TGTGCCAGCAGAACCGGGACAGCCAACGTCCTGACTTTC
TRBJ2-7 - TRBV6-5 many CASSSLTRSDEQYF TGTGCCAGCAGTTCCCTGACTAGGTCGGACGAGCAGTACTTC
TRBJ1-6 TRBD1 TRBV15 many CATRDRGFGNSPLHF TGTGCCACCAGGGACAGGGGCTTTGGTAATTCACCCCTCCACTTT
TRBJ2-1 - TRBV28 few CASSTRTPYNEQFF TGTGCCAGCAGTACAAGGACACCCTACAATGAGCAGTTCTTC
TRBJ1-6 - TRBV7-2 few CASSLLSYGAPLHF TGTGCCAGCAGCTTACTGTCCTACGGGGCACCCCTCCACTTT
TRBJ2-7 TRBD2 TRBV7-9 once CASSPLAGGHGEQYF TGTGCCAGCAGCCCTTTGGCGGGAGGGCATGGTGAGCAGTACTTC
TRBJ2-3 - TRBV20-1 - CSARDLRGSTDTQYF TGCAGTGCTAGAGATTTGCGGGGCAGCACAGATACGCAGTATTTT
TRBJ2-7 TRBD2 TRBV2 - CASNPGLAVYEQYF TGTGCCAGCAATCCGGGACTAGCGGTTTACGAGCAGTACTTC
TRBJ1-1 TRBD1 TRBV20-1 - CSARLDRVLNTEAFF TGCAGTGCTAGATTGGACAGGGTGTTGAACACTGAAGCTTTCTTT
TRBJ2-3 - TRBV28 few CASSSNRYTQYF TGTGCCAGCAGTTCGAATAGGTATACGCAGTATTTT
TRBJ2-7 TRBD2 TRBV20-1 - CSASGLAGATYEQYF TGCAGTGCTAGTGGACTAGCGGGAGCAACCTACGAGCAGTACTTC
TRBJ1-1 - TRBV6-5 many CASSYTKNTEAFF TGTGCCAGCAGTTACACAAAGAACACTGAAGCTTTCTTT
TRBJ1-2 TRBD1 TRBV5-4 - CASSLGDRGYTF TGTGCCAGCAGCTTGGGGGACAGGGGCTACACCTTC
TRBJ2-5 - TRBV28 many CASSPHLGGAETQYF TGTGCCAGCAGTCCCCACCTGGGGGGTGCGGAGACCCAGTACTTC
TRBJ1-1 - TRBV18 many CASSITGVTEAFF TGTGCCAGCTCAATAACAGGAGTCACTGAAGCTTTCTTT
TRBJ1-6 - TRBV20-1 - CSASTGIYNSPLHF TGCAGTGCTAGCACCGGAATCTATAATTCACCCCTCCACTTT
TRBJ1-1 - TRBV30 many CAWRIAGPTEAFF TGTGCCTGGAGGATAGCAGGGCCCACTGAAGCTTTCTTT
TRBJ1-3 - TRBV30 few CAWDINSGNTIYF TGTGCCTGGGACATTAACTCTGGAAACACCATATATTTT
TRBJ2-7 TRBD2 TRBV13 many CASSPRTSGRYEQYF TGTGCCAGCAGCCCTAGGACTAGCGGGAGATACGAGCAGTACTTC